This T cell receptor beta chain was obtained from a study of shared clonotypes between healthy human individuals. Germline loops: CDR1 KGHSH, CDR2 LQKENI. This CDR3 is 13 amino acids long. Replicate PCRs run on unsorted PBMC used 250 to 350 ng DNA, which was around 30,000 T cell genomes. The data were produced by immunoSEQ multiplex PCR, yet TCRdb's version contains in-frame clones alone and is incomplete. Of approximately 500,000 clones listed, 60% to 80% are singletons. In its sample, this clone was seen once. As yet, its antigen is unknown. Germline and junction disagree at one end, which may indicate a read error. Study outcomes and limitations: The study sampled only blood, and tissue repertoires likely differ. Clonotype sharing among donors likely depends on sequencing depth.

This TCR was recovered from a woman aged 40 to 50 in good health. Some clones in this sample may be carry-over from other donors' samples. The source material was PBMCs. The chain employs TRBV18 and TRBJ1-5; tentatively, D is TRBD1 (6 bases). CDR3: CTSQQGTDQPQHF. For the CDR3, the DNA is TGTACCAGCCAACAGGGAACCGATCAGCCCCAGCATTTT.